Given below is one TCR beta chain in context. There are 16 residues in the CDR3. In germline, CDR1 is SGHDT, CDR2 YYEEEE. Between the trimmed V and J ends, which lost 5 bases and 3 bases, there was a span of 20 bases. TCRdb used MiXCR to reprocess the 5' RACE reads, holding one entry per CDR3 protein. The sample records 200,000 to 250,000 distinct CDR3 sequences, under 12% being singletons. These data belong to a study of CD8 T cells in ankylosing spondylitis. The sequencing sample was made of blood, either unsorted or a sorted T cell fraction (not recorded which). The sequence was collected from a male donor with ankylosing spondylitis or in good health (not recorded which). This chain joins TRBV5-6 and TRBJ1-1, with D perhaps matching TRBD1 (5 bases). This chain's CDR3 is CASRVYSGLGDTEAFF. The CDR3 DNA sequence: TGTGCCAGCAGAGTTTACTCGGGGCTTGGCGACACTGAAGCTTTCTTT.